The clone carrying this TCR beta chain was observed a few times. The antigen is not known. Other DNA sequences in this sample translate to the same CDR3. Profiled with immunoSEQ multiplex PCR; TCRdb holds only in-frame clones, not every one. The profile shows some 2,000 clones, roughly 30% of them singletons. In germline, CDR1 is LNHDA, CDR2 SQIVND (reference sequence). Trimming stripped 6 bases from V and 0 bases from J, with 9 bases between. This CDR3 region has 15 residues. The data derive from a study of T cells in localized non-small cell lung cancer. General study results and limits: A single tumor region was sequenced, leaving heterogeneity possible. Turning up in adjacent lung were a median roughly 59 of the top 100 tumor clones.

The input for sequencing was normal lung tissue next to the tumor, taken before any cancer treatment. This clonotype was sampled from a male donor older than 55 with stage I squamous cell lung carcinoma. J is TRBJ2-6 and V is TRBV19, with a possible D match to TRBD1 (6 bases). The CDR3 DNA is TGTGCCAGTAGAACAGGGAGCTCTGGGGCCAACGTCCTGACTTTC. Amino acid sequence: CASRTGSSGANVLTF.